This passage covers 18 T cell receptor beta chains from one sample sequenced in a study of long-term antiretroviral therapy in people with HIV. A v3.0 immunoSEQ assay was performed at survey level. Generated by immunoSEQ multiplex PCR, the TCRdb table keeps only in-frame clones and is missing some. The sample lists approximately 18,000 clones, around 82% seen once, with 4% to 5% in the top ten. Sequences were derived from unsorted PBMCs, sampled 0.1 years before starting antiretroviral therapy. The receptors shown here come from a man between 18 and 29 years old with HIV.

The J gene is TRBJ2-5, the V gene TRBV29-1; TRBD1 agrees at 7 bases. Trimming removed 3 bases from V and 7 bases from J; junction bases left unmatched: 5. From germline, CDR1 is SQVTM and CDR2 ANQGSEA. There are 12 residues in the CDR3. CDR3 DNA sequence: TGCAGCGTTGAGGGACAGCCAGGGACCCAGTACTTC. This encodes CSVEGQPGTQYF.

The chain links TRBV6-6 to TRBJ1-2, with no clear D. V lost 0 bases to trimming and J lost 1 base, with 9 bases between them. CDR1 MNHNY and CDR2 SVGAGI come from the germline V gene (reference sequence). The CDR3 has 15 amino acids. In DNA form, the CDR3 reads TGTGCCAGCAGTTACTCAGATACCCTTAACTATGGCTACACCTTC. This sequence encodes CASSYSDTLNYGYTF.

The chain has TRBV7-9 and TRBJ1-1, with TRBD1 as a possible D gene (6 bases). Germline assignment: CDR1 SEHNR and CDR2 FQNEAQ (reference sequence). The CDR3 contains 18 residues. The V gene lost 4 bases and the J gene lost 1 base, with 22 bases spanning the gap. This CDR3 reads CASSSKGGTQVRNTEAFF. Written as DNA, the CDR3 is TGTGCCAGCAGCTCCAAGGGGGGGACTCAAGTGAGGAACACTGAAGCTTTCTTT.

V and J are TRBV11-2 and TRBJ1-4; D unresolved. Germline lookup yields CDR1 SGHAT and CDR2 FQNNGV. The length of the CDR3 is 14 residues. V was clipped by 2 bases and J by 7 bases, with 11 bases between them. DNA of the CDR3: TGTGCCAGCAGCTTACCACCCTCCGGTGAAAAACTGTTTTTT. It is translated as CASSLPPSGEKLFF. The whole variable domain, filled in from reference TRBV11-2 and TRBJ1-4, reads EAGVAQSPRYKIIEKRQSVAFWCNPISGHATLYWYQQILGQGPKLLIQFQNNGVVDDSQLPKDRFSAERLKGVDSTLKIQPAKLEDSAVYLCASSLPPSGEKLFFGSGTQLSVL.

The rearrangement joins TRBV7-8 to TRBJ2-1; 8 bases fit TRBD1. The CDR3 runs 12 residues. Germline lookup yields CDR1 SGHVS and CDR2 FQNEAQ. Trimming removed 5 bases from V and 12 bases from J; junction bases left unmatched: 6. The chain's CDR3 is CASSQGQGGQFF. CDR3 bases: TGTGCCAGCAGCCAAGGACAGGGAGGGCAGTTCTTC.

This chain joins TRBV14 and TRBJ2-3; a possible D gene is TRBD1 (5 bases). The CDR3 contains 16 residues. Trimming pared 4 bases from V and 1 base from J, leaving 15 bases between. CDR1 and CDR2 (germline): SGHDN, FVKESK. The CDR3 region has the DNA TGTGCCAGCAGCCCCCATTGGCAGGGTGGCACAGATACGCAGTATTTT. This sequence encodes CASSPHWQGGTDTQYF.

J is TRBJ2-5 and V is TRBV5-4; 10 bases align to TRBD2. J lost 5 bases, V lost 4 bases, and 8 bases had no gene match. The CDR3 runs to 15 residues. Germline values: CDR1 SGHNT, CDR2 YYREEE (reference sequence). The CDR3 is CASSRGLASPETQYF. The CDR3 DNA sequence: TGTGCCAGCAGCCGGGGACTAGCGAGCCCCGAGACCCAGTACTTC.

The V call is TRBV10-1, the J call TRBJ1-6, with TRBD1 matching 7 bases. V trimming: 4 bases; J trimming: 15 bases; junction bases outside the gene matches: 15. CDR1 and CDR2 from the germline V gene are WNHNN and SYGVQD (reference sequence). The CDR3 extends over 15 amino acids. CDR3 in DNA: TGCGCCAGCAGTGCTCTGGGGACAGCTTGCTTTTTCCTCCACTTT. Its protein product is CASSALGTACFFLHF.

The gene calls are TRBV10-3 and TRBJ2-7; a weak D match, TRBD2 (6 bases). Looked up from germline, CDR1 is ENHRY and CDR2 is SYGVKD. This CDR3 region has 15 residues. Trimming took off 6 bases at V and 0 bases at J, with 15 bases between the two ends. CDR3 sequence reads: CAIRPSGQSSYEQYF. Here the CDR3 DNA reads TGTGCCATCAGACCGAGCGGGCAGAGCTCCTACGAGCAGTACTTC.

This clone turned up a few times. The chain is built from TRBV11-2 and TRBJ1-5, with D possibly being TRBD1 (5 bases). CDR3 length: 16 amino acids. Germline V gene data show CDR1 as SGHAT and CDR2 as FQNNGV. The V end was cut by 2 bases, the J end by 3 bases, with 14 bases between. CDR3 DNA: TGTGCCAGCAGCTTATATCCCACGGACAACAATCAGCCCCAGCATTTT. It codes for CASSLYPTDNNQPQHF.

This chain uses TRBV5-1 with TRBJ2-5; either TRBD1 or TRBD2 may supply D (6 bases each). Trimming stripped 2 bases from V and 3 bases from J, with 11 bases between. The CDR3 extends over 14 amino acids. Germline-derived CDR1 and CDR2 are SGHRS and YFSETQ. CDR3 sequence reads: CASSFGGAKETQYF. DNA for the CDR3: TGCGCCAGCAGCTTCGGGGGCGCGAAAGAGACCCAGTACTTC.

V and J are TRBV6-5 and TRBJ1-1, with a possible D match to TRBD1 (6 bases). The CDR3 runs to 15 residues. The V gene lost 4 bases and the J gene lost 4 bases, with 16 bases spanning the gap. In germline, CDR1 is MNHEY, CDR2 SVGAGI. The CDR3 reads CASSSQGRGFTEAFF. CDR3 DNA: TGTGCCAGCAGTTCCCAGGGGCGAGGGTTCACTGAAGCTTTCTTT.

The genes are TRBV11-2 and TRBJ2-7; 7 nucleotides agree with TRBD2. Germline V gene sequence: CDR1 SGHAT, CDR2 FQNNGV. The length of the CDR3 is 15 residues. Trimming took 3 bases from V and 2 from J; bases not matched to a gene: 7. The CDR3 DNA is TGTGCCAGCAGCTTCGGTCTAGCGGAGACCTACGAGCAGTACTTC. Translated, it gives CASSFGLAETYEQYF.

The V call is TRBV6-1, the J call TRBJ2-1; 13 positions match TRBD2. This CDR3 contains 18 residues. The germline gives CDR1 MNHNS, CDR2 SASEGT. V was pared by 4 bases and J by 0 bases, with 6 bases of the junction left unmatched. The CDR3 here is CASSGTSGGDSSYNEQFF. CDR3 coding DNA: TGTGCCAGCAGTGGGACTAGCGGGGGAGATAGCTCCTACAATGAGCAGTTCTTC.

V and J are TRBV7-2 and TRBJ2-1; unclear D gene. Trimming removed 2 bases at V and 7 bases at J, with 9 bases between. The V gene's germline CDR1 is SGHTA and CDR2 FQGNSA. The CDR3 extends over 13 amino acids. The chain's CDR3 is CASSLWAENEQFF. CDR3 nucleotides: TGTGCCAGCAGCTTATGGGCTGAGAATGAGCAGTTCTTC.

This clone was seen a single time. This sequence joins TRBV7-9 and TRBJ2-1, with 11 bases that match TRBD2. Germline assignment: CDR1 SEHNR and CDR2 FQNEAQ (reference sequence). The CDR3 consists of 16 residues. Trimming removed 2 bases from V and 5 bases from J; junction bases left unmatched: 5. The CDR3: CASSLFPGLADNEQFF. The CDR3 nucleotides read TGTGCCAGCAGCTTATTTCCGGGACTAGCGGACAATGAGCAGTTCTTC.

This chain links TRBV27 with TRBJ2-7, with D perhaps TRBD1 (6 bases). The germline V and J ends were trimmed by 1 base and 1 base, with 11 bases remaining between them. The CDR3 is 15 amino acids. The germline V gene has CDR1 MNHEY and CDR2 SMNVEV (reference sequence). As DNA, the CDR3 is TGTGCCAGCAGTTTATTACAGGGTCCTTCCTACGAGCAGTACTTC. This sequence encodes CASSLLQGPSYEQYF.

The J gene is TRBJ2-3, the V gene TRBV9, with 7 positions matching TRBD1. This CDR3 region has 14 residues. CDR1 SGDLS and CDR2 YYNGEE come from the germline V gene. The V gene end was trimmed by 4 bases and the J gene end by 2 bases; junction bases not matched to a gene: 4. CDR3 nucleotide sequence: TGTGCCAGCAGCAACGGACAGGTCACAGATACGCAGTATTTT. It encodes CASSNGQVTDTQYF.